The TCR beta chain under discussion was sequenced for a study of breast tumors, draining lymph nodes, adjacent tissues. V gave up 6 bases and J gave up 3 bases; unmatched junction bases: 6. The CDR3 length is 13 residues. Germline values: CDR1 DFQATT, CDR2 SNEGSKA (reference sequence). TCRdb re-called the multiplex PCR reads with MiXCR, one entry per CDR3 protein. The repertoire holds about 7,600 distinct CDR3 sequences, with around three quarters as singletons. Study findings and constraints: Most tumor T cells seemingly derive from lymph node, then expand in tumor. Luminal-like breast cancer showed significantly greater tumor-nontumor repertoire similarity than basal-like breast cancer did.

A note on this clonotype: The antigen is undetermined.

This TCR came from a female donor with breast cancer. Some clones in this sample may be carry-over from other donors' samples. The chain has TRBV20-1 and TRBJ2-7; 9 nucleotides match TRBD2. The sequenced sample was tumor-adjacent breast tissue. The CDR3: CSAPLAGVYEQYF. CDR3 nucleotide sequence: TGCAGTGCACCATTAGCGGGGGTCTACGAGCAGTACTTC.